This is a list of T cell receptor beta chains from one sample in a study of T-cell reconstitution after alpha-beta-depleted transplantation in children. TCRdb fed the PCR reads into MiXCR, producing one record per CDR3 protein. The repertoire consists of 300,000 to 350,000 distinct CDR3 sequences, with 15% to 20% occurring once and the leading ten covering about 41%. This material consisted of PBMCs, mostly from graft donor cells, taken 360 days after TCRalphabeta/CD19-depleted stem cell transplant. These TCRs come from a male patient between 2 and 9 years old who had a stem cell transplant for acute lymphoblastic leukemia, so the T cells may come from the graft donor. The CDR3 runs from the conserved cysteine through the conserved F or W. Fields, in order: clone size, J gene, CDR3 length, D gene, V gene, CDR3 DNA, CDR3 protein. D genes are given only for firm matches. Some rows mark clone size as missing; the rest say once, few, many or name a class of expanded clone.

>.|TRBJ2-1|14|.|TRBV20-1
TGCAGTGCTAGACTAGCTAGCTCCTACAATGAGCAGTTCTTC
CSARLASSYNEQFF
>many|TRBJ2-1|16|TRBD2|TRBV7-7
TGTGCTAGCAGCTTAGCTTTTGGGGGAGGGCCGGGTGAGCAGTTCTTC
CASSLAFGGGPGEQFF
>.|TRBJ2-7|14|.|TRBV12-3/TRBV12-4
TGTGCCAGCAGTTTCAGGGGAGACTCCTACGAGCAGTACTTC
CASSFRGDSYEQYF
>few|TRBJ2-1|19|TRBD2|TRBV4-2
TGTGCCAGCAGCCAAACGGTCGGGACTAGTAGGGGGAATTACAATGAGCAGTTCTTC
CASSQTVGTSRGNYNEQFF
>.|TRBJ2-3|17|TRBD2|TRBV9
TGTGCCAGCAGCGTAGACCGGACTAGCGGGACTACAGATACGCAGTATTTT
CASSVDRTSGTTDTQYF
>once|TRBJ2-7|13|.|TRBV25-1
TGTGCCAGCAGAGAGACAGGTTCCTACGAGCAGCACTTC
CASRETGSYEQHF
>.|TRBJ1-5|16|TRBD1|TRBV10-2
TGCGCCAGCAGTCCCACGGGACAGGGGAGCAATCAGCCCCAGCATTTT
CASSPTGQGSNQPQHF
>few|TRBJ2-1|17|.|TRBV12-3/TRBV12-4
TGTGCCAGCAGTCCGGGAGAGGGCCGGGACCACAACAATGAGCAGTTCTTC
CASSPGEGRDHNNEQFF
>.|TRBJ2-6|20|TRBD1|TRBV6-2/TRBV6-3
TGTGCCAGCAGTTACATCAACAACAGGGGTGGTTTCTCTGGGGCCAACGTCCTGACTTTC
CASSYINNRGGFSGANVLTF
>few|TRBJ1-1|12|.|TRBV29-1
TGCAGCGTAAAGCAGAGGGACACTGAAGCTTTCTTT
CSVKQRDTEAFF
>.|TRBJ1-5|14|.|TRBV15
TGTGCCACCAGCAGAGTGGGAGGCAATCAGCCCCAGCATTTT
CATSRVGGNQPQHF
>many|TRBJ1-1|16|.|TRBV6-1
TGTGCCAGCGGACCAGCGAGGGGTATGGTGGTAAGGTGGGCTTTCTTT
CASGPARGMVVRWAFF
>.|TRBJ2-3|14|.|TRBV6-5
TGTGCCAGCAGTTACGTGGGGCGCATAGATACGCAGTATTTT
CASSYVGRIDTQYF
>.|TRBJ2-5|17|TRBD1|TRBV5-1
TGCGCCAGCAGCTTGGAAGGGGGCGCAGGAATAGGAGAGACCCAGTACTTC
CASSLEGGAGIGETQYF
>.|TRBJ2-1|16|.|TRBV12-3/TRBV12-4
TGTGCCAGCAGTTTAAGTGCCCACATGCCATACAATGAGCAGTTCTTC
CASSLSAHMPYNEQFF
>.|TRBJ2-3|16|TRBD2|TRBV5-1
TGCGCCAGCAGCTTGCTGACTAGCGCGACTACAGATACGCAGTATTTT
CASSLLTSATTDTQYF
>.|TRBJ2-1|18|TRBD2|TRBV11-2
TGTGCCAGCAGCGGACAGGTCCGCCTAGCGGGAGGAAGCAATGAGCAGTTCTTC
CASSGQVRLAGGSNEQFF
>few|TRBJ1-5|15|.|TRBV20-1
TGCAGTGCTAGAGGTGGGGGGGCGACCAATCAGCCCCAGCATTTT
CSARGGGATNQPQHF
>.|TRBJ2-3|16|.|TRBV12-3/TRBV12-4
TGTGCCAGCAGTTTAGGTTGGAGGTTTCGCACAGATACGCAGTATTTT
CASSLGWRFRTDTQYF
>few|TRBJ2-7|14|.|TRBV7-9
TGTGCCAGCAGCTTAGTCTCTTCTGCTTACGAGCAGTACTTC
CASSLVSSAYEQYF
>.|TRBJ2-1|14|.|TRBV4-3
TGCGCCAGCAGCCAAGATTCAGGGGAGGATGAGCAGTTCTTC
CASSQDSGEDEQFF
>.|TRBJ2-7|13|.|TRBV2
TGTGCCAGCGCGTCCGGGCTCCGGCTCGAGCAGTACTTC
CASASGLRLEQYF
>many|TRBJ2-7|13|.|TRBV10-3
TGTGCCATCACCGACCGCCCTATGGGGGAGCAGTACTTC
CAITDRPMGEQYF
>.|TRBJ2-5|15|.|TRBV9
TGTGCCAGCAGCGTAGGGTGGGAGTTCCCGGAGACCCAGTACTTC
CASSVGWEFPETQYF
>few|TRBJ2-7|15|TRBD2|TRBV4-3
TGCGCCAGCAGCCAATACGGACTAGCGGGAGGCGAGCAGTACTTC
CASSQYGLAGGEQYF
>few|TRBJ2-5|17|.|TRBV4-1
TGCGCCAGCAGCCAAGATCAAGCGCGTAGGGGCAGAGAGACCCAGTACTTC
CASSQDQARRGRETQYF
>.|TRBJ2-1|15|.|TRBV5-1
TGCGCCAGCAGAGAAGCCCGGAGTGCCTACAATGAGCAGTTCTTC
CASREARSAYNEQFF